The 9 T cell receptor beta chains presented below share a single source sample, sequenced in a study of lymphopenia after photon versus proton radiotherapy. Clones were read by immunoSEQ multiplex PCR, and TCRdb kept only the in-frame ones, dropping some. The repertoire has 25,000 to 30,000 clones, approximately 90% of them found once; the top ten carry over 45%. This specimen was peripheral blood, taken from a patient treated with proton-based radiotherapy. The receptor set was obtained from a woman in her sixties or seventies with cholangiocarcinoma. Some clones in this sample may be carry-over from other donors' samples.

In its sample, this clone was seen once. The genes are TRBV5-1 and TRBJ2-3; 9 bases agree with TRBD1. Germline V gives CDR1 SGHRS, CDR2 YFSETQ. There are 16 residues in the CDR3. V lost 4 bases and J lost 7; bases outside the gene matches: 13. CDR3 region: CASSPPRGTGRNTQYF. The CDR3 DNA reads TGCGCCAGCAGCCCCCCTCGGGGGACAGGGAGAAATACGCAGTATTTT.

In DNA, the CDR3 is TGTGCCAGCTCACCAATCCAGTTGAACATTCAGTACTTC. This sequence encodes CASSPIQLNIQYF. The V gene is TRBV18, the J gene TRBJ2-4; D unclear. Germline V CDR1 and CDR2: KGHSH, LQKENI. CDR3 length: 13 residues. V lost 2 bases, J lost 7 bases, and 9 bases lay in between.

This clone showed up just once. The V gene is TRBV10-3, the J gene TRBJ2-1, with a weak D call TRBD2 (7 bases). The germline V gene encodes CDR1 ENHRY and CDR2 SYGVKD. The CDR3 consists of 14 residues. Between the trimmed V and J ends, which lost 8 bases and 9 bases, there was a span of 20 bases. CDR3 amino acids: CAIRPGAAGAEQFF. For the CDR3, the DNA is TGTGCCATCCGCCCCGGGGCGGCGGGGGCTGAGCAGTTCTTC.

The sample holds one count of this clone. This chain joins TRBV15 and TRBJ1-5; perhaps TRBD1 as D (5 bases). CDR1 LNHNV and CDR2 YYDKDF come from the germline V gene (reference sequence). The CDR3 has 15 residues. V was shortened by 5 bases and J by 1 base, with 12 bases between the two germline ends. The CDR3 DNA reads TGTGCCACCAGCGTGACCGGGGGAAGCAATCAGCCCCAGCATTTT. Translated, it gives CATSVTGGSNQPQHF.

As DNA, the CDR3 is TGTGCCAGCTCTAGAAGTTTGGAGGTACAGAACACTGAAGCTTTCTTT. Translated, it gives CASSRSLEVQNTEAFF. The chain links TRBV18 to TRBJ1-1; D gene unclear. The V and J ends lost 6 bases and 1 base respectively, with 18 bases between them. The CDR3 runs 16 residues. Germline-derived CDR1 and CDR2 are KGHSH and LQKENI. The variable domain in full, completed from reference TRBV18 and TRBJ1-1, reads NAGVMQNPRHLVRRRGQEARLRCSPMKGHSHVYWYRQLPEEGLKFMVYLQKENIIDESGMPKERFSAEFPKEGPSILRIQQVVRGDSAAYFCASSRSLEVQNTEAFFGQGTRLTVV.

The chain recombines TRBV14 with TRBJ2-3, with 7 bases identical to TRBD2. V was pared by 7 bases and J by 4 bases, with 8 bases of the junction left unmatched. CDR1 and CDR2 (germline): SGHDN, FVKESK. The CDR3 is 14 amino acids. CDR3 nucleotide sequence: TGTGCCAGCAACCGAGGACTAGTCGCAGATACGCAGTATTTT. Its translation is CASNRGLVADTQYF.

CDR3 protein: CASSPIRGDTIYF. CDR3 bases: TGCGCCAGCAGCCCGATCCGTGGGGACACCATATATTTT. The rearrangement links TRBV5-1 to TRBJ1-3, with D unclear. CDR3 size: 13 residues. The ends were cut back, 4 bases at V and 8 bases at J, with 13 bases in the middle. Germline V CDR1 and CDR2: SGHRS, YFSETQ.

V is TRBV10-3 and J is TRBJ1-5; 12 nucleotides line up with TRBD1. Germline assignment: CDR1 ENHRY and CDR2 SYGVKD. Unmatched junction bases numbered 2, after V lost 4 bases and J lost 4 bases. The CDR3 length is 15 residues. In DNA, the CDR3 is TGTGCCATCAGTGGGGACAGGGGGCCGAATCAGCCCCAGCATTTT. Protein: CAISGDRGPNQPQHF.

V and J are TRBV18 and TRBJ1-6; tentatively, D is TRBD1 (5 bases). V lost 3 bases to trimming and J lost 9 bases, with 12 bases between them. Germline CDR1 KGHSH, CDR2 LQKENI. The CDR3 sequence is 14 residues long. The CDR3 is CASSPRGSVSPLHF. CDR3 nucleotides: TGTGCCAGCTCACCCCGGGGCTCGGTTTCACCCCTCCACTTT.